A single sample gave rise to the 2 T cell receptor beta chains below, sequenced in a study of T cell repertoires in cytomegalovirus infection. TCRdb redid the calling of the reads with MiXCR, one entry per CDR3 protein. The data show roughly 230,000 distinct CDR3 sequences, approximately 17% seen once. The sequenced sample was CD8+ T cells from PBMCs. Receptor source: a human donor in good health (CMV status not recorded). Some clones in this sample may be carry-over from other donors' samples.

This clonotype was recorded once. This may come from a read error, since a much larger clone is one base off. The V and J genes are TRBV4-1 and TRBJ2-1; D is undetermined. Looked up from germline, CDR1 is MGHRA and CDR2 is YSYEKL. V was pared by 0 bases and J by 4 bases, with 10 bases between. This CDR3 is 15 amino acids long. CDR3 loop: CASSQDRSIYNEQFF. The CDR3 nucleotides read TGCGCCAGCAGCCAAGATCGGTCGATATACAATGAGCAGTTCTTC.

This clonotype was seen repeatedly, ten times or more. The CDR3 is CASSFADTQYF. In DNA, the CDR3 is TGTGCCAGCAGTTTCGCAGATACGCAGTATTTT. The V call is TRBV12-3 or TRBV12-4, the J call TRBJ2-3; D uncertain. The CDR3 contains 11 residues. V shed 3 bases and J shed 4 bases, with 2 bases lying between them.